Included here is one TCR beta chain sequence, with context. These data originate in a study of CD8 T cells in Susac syndrome. When the RNA was reverse transcribed, random hexamers were used with an input of about 0.45 to 1 ug. Amplification of TCR beta CDR3 spanned 54 Vbeta and 13 Jbeta via immunoSEQ multiplex PCR. From the immunoSEQ multiplex PCR reads, TCRdb called clonotypes with MiXCR, one entry per CDR3 protein. This table holds roughly 130,000 distinct CDR3 sequences, nearly 95% found once. V lost 6 bases to trimming and J lost 5 bases; unmatched junction nucleotides: 12. There are 16 residues in the CDR3.

The chain combines TRBV12-3 or TRBV12-4 with TRBJ2-3; 9 nucleotides agree with TRBD2. The material sequenced was CD4+ T cells from PBMCs. The clonotype comes from a human donor in good health. The CDR3 here is CASSPSGREGLDTQYF. DNA for the CDR3: TGTGCCAGCAGCCCTTCCGGGCGGGAGGGATTAGATACGCAGTATTTT.